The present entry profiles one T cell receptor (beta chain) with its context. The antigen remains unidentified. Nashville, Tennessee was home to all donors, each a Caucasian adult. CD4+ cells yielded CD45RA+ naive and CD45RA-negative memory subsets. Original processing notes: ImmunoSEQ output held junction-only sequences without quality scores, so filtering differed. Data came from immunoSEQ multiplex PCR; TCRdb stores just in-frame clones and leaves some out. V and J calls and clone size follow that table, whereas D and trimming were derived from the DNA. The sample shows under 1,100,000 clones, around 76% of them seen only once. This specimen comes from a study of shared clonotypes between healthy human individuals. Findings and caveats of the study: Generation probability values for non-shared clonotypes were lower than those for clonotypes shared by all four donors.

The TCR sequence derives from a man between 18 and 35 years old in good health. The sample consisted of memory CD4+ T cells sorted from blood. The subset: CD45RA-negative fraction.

CDR3 sequence (DNA): TGTGCCAGCAGCCCGACACCGACAGGGGGTAATGAAAAACTGTTTTTT. It translates to CASSPTPTGGNEKLFF. This chain uses TRBV7-2 with TRBJ1-4, with 9 bases aligning to TRBD1. In germline, CDR1 is SGHTA, CDR2 FQGNSA. CDR3 size: 16 residues. J was trimmed by 4 bases and V by 5 bases; bases with no gene match: 8.